The TCR beta chain under discussion was sequenced for a study of blood T cell repertoires in COVID-19. Study information: Acute-phase and convalescent COVID-19 samples originated in the United States, Italy and Spain. Sample material is recorded as cDNA or gDNA derived from T cells, B-cell-depleted T cells, or PBMCs.

Looked up from germline, CDR1 is MNHEY and CDR2 is SVGEGT. V was clipped by 4 bases and J by 4 bases; unmatched bases: 6. This CDR3 comprises 14 residues. Followed longitudinally, the Seattle patients had been enrolled during active infection. The repertoire was sequenced with immunoSEQ multiplex PCR; TCRdb's copy has only in-frame clones and lacks some. The repertoire consists of some 160,000 clones, with approximately 84% occurring once and the leading ten covering less than 3%. Sequencing was done on a sample of peripheral blood. This clonotype was sampled from a woman over 75 with COVID-19, enrolled during active disease. The chain couples TRBV6-2 or TRBV6-3 to TRBJ1-1, with 7 bases aligning to TRBD1. CDR3 sequence reads: CASSSQGLGTEAFF. The CDR3 nucleotides are TGTGCCAGCAGTTCACAGGGGTTGGGCACTGAAGCTTTCTTT.